This record looks at one TCR beta chain sequence and its context. This sample is drawn from a study of TIL therapy for anti-PD-1-resistant metastatic lung cancer. The trim removed 2 bases at V and 5 bases at J, leaving 8 bases unmatched. Germline V gene lookup returns CDR1 SGHRS and CDR2 YFSETQ. The CDR3 sequence is 16 residues long. Sequencing used immunoSEQ v3. TCRdb keeps only in-frame clones here, not all; method: immunoSEQ multiplex PCR. Here the sample spans about 8,000 clones, 70% to 85% being singletons. Time point indicated: pre-treatment sample, taken before nivolumab and TIL therapy. Most excised metastases sampled were pleural nodules or supraclavicular lymph nodes. Progressing patients received lymphodepletion, expanded TIL infusion and IL-2. Enrollment ran from October 2017 to early 2020.

The chain combines TRBV5-1 with TRBJ1-4, with 8 bases matching TRBD1. This sequence was found in a person aged 25 to 80 with non-small cell lung cancer. The sequencing here drew on tumor tissue, taken at baseline. The CDR3 reads CASSLSLQGGNEKLFF. CDR3 in DNA: TGCGCCAGCAGCTTATCCTTACAGGGGGGGAATGAAAAACTGTTTTTT.